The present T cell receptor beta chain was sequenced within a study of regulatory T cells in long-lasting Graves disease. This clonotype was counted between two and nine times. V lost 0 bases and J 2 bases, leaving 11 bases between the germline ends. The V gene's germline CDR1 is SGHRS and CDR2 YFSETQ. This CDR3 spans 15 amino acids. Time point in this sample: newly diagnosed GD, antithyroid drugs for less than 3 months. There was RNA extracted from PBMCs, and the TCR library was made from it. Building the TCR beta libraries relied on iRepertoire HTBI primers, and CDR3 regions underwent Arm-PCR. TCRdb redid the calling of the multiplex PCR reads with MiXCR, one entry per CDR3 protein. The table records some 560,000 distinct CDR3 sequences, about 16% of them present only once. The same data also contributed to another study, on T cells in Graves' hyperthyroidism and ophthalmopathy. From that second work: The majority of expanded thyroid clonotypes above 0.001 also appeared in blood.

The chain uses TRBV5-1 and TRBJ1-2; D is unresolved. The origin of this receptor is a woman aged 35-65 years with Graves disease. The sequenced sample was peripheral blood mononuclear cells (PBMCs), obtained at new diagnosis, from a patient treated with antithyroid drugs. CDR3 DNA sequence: TGCGCCAGCAGCTTGGGGGTGTTTTTCAACTATGGCTACACCTTC. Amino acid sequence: CASSLGVFFNYGYTF.